Listed below are T cell receptor beta chains from one sample, sequenced in a study of Graves' ophthalmopathy and Graves' hyperthyroidism. MiXCR, applied by TCRdb to the multiplex PCR reads, yields one record per CDR3 protein. The data hold about 740,000 distinct CDR3 sequences, with 40% observed a single time. The sample comprised peripheral blood. The source is an adult man with Graves' ophthalmopathy. CDR3s include the opening cysteine and the closing phenylalanine or tryptophan. Each record gives: V gene, J gene, CDR3 protein.

>TRBV7-8|TRBJ1-5
CASSATAYQPQHF
>TRBV7-3|TRBJ1-2
CASSPDGFGGYTF
>TRBV13|TRBJ1-1
CASSPSVPTSWTEAFF
>TRBV20-1|TRBJ1-4
CSAREFGGWNEKLFF
>TRBV10-3|TRBJ1-2
CASSYSGRGVYGYTF
>TRBV29-1|TRBJ2-7
CSVLVIYEQCF
>TRBV12-3/TRBV12-4|TRBJ1-1
CASRGGWETEAFF
>TRBV5-4|TRBJ1-1
CASSSRVGATEAFF
>TRBV7-9|TRBJ2-7
CASSLGEYAYEQYF
>TRBV29-1|TRBJ1-2
CSVGTGMNTF
>TRBV20-1|TRBJ1-2
CSARISGNPNYGYTF
>TRBV10-3|TRBJ1-1
CAIRALSGAGNTEAFF
>TRBV7-2|TRBJ2-7
CASSLGWGTYEQYF